This TCR beta chain was identified in a study of blood T cell repertoires in COVID-19. Overall study: The analysed material was cDNA or gDNA that came from T cells, B-cell-depleted T cells, or PBMCs.

Trimming took 2 bases from V and 10 from J, leaving 15 bases between them. The germline gives CDR1 SEHNR, CDR2 FQNEAQ (reference sequence). This CDR3 is built from 14 residues. Seattle's cohort entered during active infection and was followed longitudinally. Under the authors' procedure: Using reference gene primer amplification, nucleated cell counts were estimated. Libraries were prepared by immunoSEQ multiplex PCR; TCRdb keeps only in-frame clonotypes and omits some of them. Clonal size and the V and J genes are those of that table, whereas D and trimming came from the DNA. The sample lists under 300,000 clones, roughly nine tenths occurring once.

The chain links TRBV7-9 to TRBJ1-3; D perhaps matches TRBD1 (5 bases). The sample consisted of peripheral blood. The sequence derives from a woman aged 25 to 39 with COVID-19, enrolled during active disease. The CDR3 sequence is CASSLSVAGPTIYF. CDR3 nucleotide sequence: TGTGCCAGCAGCTTAAGCGTGGCGGGGCCTACCATATATTTT.